The entry below gives a single TCR beta chain sequence along with its context. What it binds is unknown. The data originate from a study of shared clonotypes between healthy human individuals. Background on the study: There were three CD4 naive, three CD4 memory, two CD8 naive and one CD8 memory plates per donor. Regarding the study as a whole: It was the few donors that limited the genetic and exposure-history diversity represented.

Only in-frame clones appear in the TCRdb table, and some are missing; sequencing was by immunoSEQ multiplex PCR. The data show about 2 million clones, 95% seen once. CDR1 and CDR2 from the germline V gene are SGHAT and FQNNGV. J was trimmed by 1 base and V by 5 bases; bases with no gene match: 3. The CDR3 length is 16 residues. This sequence was found in a young man in good health. The specimen was naive CD4+ T cells sorted from blood. Stated subset: CD45RA+ positively selected. V usage is TRBV11-2 and J usage is TRBJ2-2; 11 positions agree with TRBD2. The chain's CDR3 is CASSRTSGLNTGELFF. As DNA, the CDR3 is TGTGCCAGCAGCCGGACTAGCGGGTTGAACACCGGGGAGCTGTTTTTT. Combining the CDR3 with reference TRBV11-2 and TRBJ2-2 gives the whole variable domain EAGVAQSPRYKIIEKRQSVAFWCNPISGHATLYWYQQILGQGPKLLIQFQNNGVVDDSQLPKDRFSAERLKGVDSTLKIQPAKLEDSAVYLCASSRTSGLNTGELFFGEGSRLTVL.